The next 7 T cell receptor beta chains were all read from a single sample in a study of radiation and T cells in renal cell carcinoma. Stated time point: baseline pretreatment blood. The treatment denotes: 15 Gy SBRT to primary tumor, nephrectomy 4 weeks later. Repertoires were generated with immunoSEQ multiplex PCR, while TCRdb's copy carries only in-frame clones and drops some. The sample lists approximately 45,000 clones, roughly 80% seen once, with about 33% in the top ten. The material sequenced was blood, taken from a patient whose treatment included radiotherapy and nephrectomy. The receptors originated from a woman in her seventies with renal cell carcinoma.

The CDR3 nucleotides are TGTGCCAGCAGTGAAGAAAGAGACAATGAGCAGTTCTTC. It translates to CASSEERDNEQFF. This chain connects TRBV6-1 to TRBJ2-1; D remains ambiguous. Deletions cut 1 base from V and 5 bases from J, with 6 bases between. The germline CDR1 and CDR2 sequences are MNHNS and SASEGT. This CDR3 spans 13 amino acids.

The V call is TRBV7-2, the J call TRBJ1-2; 8 bases are shared with TRBD1. CDR1 is SGHTA and CDR2 is FQGNSA in the germline V gene. CDR3 size: 14 residues. Germline trimming cut 3 bases from V and 3 bases from J; bases unmatched to any gene: 3. The CDR3 reads CASSFAGGDYGYTF. The CDR3 DNA reads TGTGCCAGCAGCTTTGCAGGGGGCGACTATGGCTACACCTTC.

V usage is TRBV30 and J usage is TRBJ2-1; 10 bases are shared with TRBD2. Losses at the gene ends were 4 bases for V and 4 bases for J; bases not matched to a gene: 7. Germline CDR1 reads GTSNPN; CDR2 reads SVGIG (reference sequence). The CDR3 has 15 residues. The CDR3 is CAWIGAGGEYNEQFF. DNA for the CDR3: TGTGCCTGGATTGGAGCGGGAGGGGAATACAATGAGCAGTTCTTC.

This clone was seen a few times. This chain uses TRBV10-3 with TRBJ1-1, with D tentatively TRBD1 (5 bases). V was trimmed by 2 bases and J by 1 base, leaving 8 bases between them. The CDR3 spans 14 residues. Looked up from germline, CDR1 is ENHRY and CDR2 is SYGVKD. CDR3 sequence (DNA): TGTGCCATCAGTGAGGACAGAGAGAACACTGAAGCTTTCTTT. Translated, it gives CAISEDRENTEAFF.

In nucleotides, the CDR3 is TGTGCCAGTAGCCTAGCGGGAGGAAGCCAAAATGAGCAGTTCTTC. Translating gives CASSLAGGSQNEQFF. The chain combines TRBV19 with TRBJ2-1; TRBD2 agrees at 11 bases. The CDR3 has 15 residues. CDR1 LNHDA and CDR2 SQIVND come from the germline V gene (reference sequence). Trimming removed 6 bases from V and 7 bases from J; junction bases left unmatched: 8.

The table lists this clone with a few counts. The genes are TRBV5-4 and TRBJ2-7, with 7 bases that match TRBD2. The CDR3 is made up of 14 amino acids. Trimming took 3 bases from V and 4 from J; bases not matched to a gene: 7. In germline, CDR1 is SGHNT, CDR2 YYREEE (reference sequence). The chain's CDR3 is CASSYRDYNYEQYF. DNA of the CDR3: TGTGCCAGCAGCTACCGGGACTACAATTACGAGCAGTACTTC.

The rearrangement joins TRBV27 to TRBJ2-3, with 12 bases fitting TRBD2. CDR3 length equals 14 residues. From germline, CDR1 is MNHEY and CDR2 SMNVEV (reference sequence). Unmatched junction bases numbered 8, after V lost 8 bases and J lost 8 bases. CDR3 bases: TGTGCCAGCGGCAGCGCTAGCGGGAGGGTTACGCAGTATTTT. Translation gives CASGSASGRVTQYF.